This T cell receptor beta chain was sequenced in a study of T-cell reconstitution after alpha-beta-depleted transplantation in children. Unique molecular identifiers were used in preparing the TCRbeta library. TCRdb re-called the PCR reads with MiXCR, one entry per CDR3 protein. The table lists 450,000 to 600,000 distinct CDR3 sequences, over 10% of them singletons. CDR3 size: 15 residues. Germline CDR1 is SNHLY and CDR2 is FYNNEI. V shed 10 bases, J shed 7 bases, and the junction held 14 bases outside the gene matches. This clonotype appeared a few times. The source is a male patient between 10 and 17 years old who had a stem cell transplant for acute myeloid leukemia, so the T cells may come from the graft donor. V is TRBV2 and J is TRBJ2-1, with 9 bases lining up with TRBD2. The specimen was PBMCs, mostly from graft donor cells, collected 360 days after TCRalphabeta/CD19-depleted stem cell transplant. CDR3 in DNA: TGTGCCAACAAACTTAGCGGGAGTATGTTAAATGAGCAGTTCTTC. Translated: CANKLSGSMLNEQFF.